The clone carrying this T cell receptor (beta chain) was counted once. Extraction and reverse transcription of RNA yielded cDNA as the sequencing template. This table comes from immunoSEQ multiplex PCR, and its TCRdb copy is limited to in-frame clones, with some not included. The table lists 130,000 to 150,000 clones, approximately 80% of them singletons. The sample originates from a study of CD8+ T cells in alopecia areata. Across the whole study: Tofacitinib lasted 6 to 18 months, then 6 months off drug.

Treatment meaning: oral pan-JAK inhibitor, 5-10 mg twice daily. CDR3 length: 14 residues. V gave up 5 bases and J gave up 4 bases, with 14 bases separating them. CDR1 and CDR2 from the germline V gene are SNHLY and FYNNEI. The genes are TRBV2 and TRBJ1-1; weak D call: TRBD1 (5 bases). The sample was CD8+ T cells sorted from blood, taken at week 4, from a patient treated with tofacitinib. The sequence derives from a human donor with alopecia areata. CDR3 residues: CASSRDGVVTEAFF. The CDR3 DNA reads TGTGCCAGCAGTAGGGACGGGGTAGTCACTGAAGCTTTCTTT. The whole variable domain, remainder taken from reference TRBV2 and TRBJ1-1, is EPEVTQTPSHQVTQMGQEVILRCVPISNHLYFYWYRQILGQKVEFLVSFYNNEISEKSEIFDDQFSVERPDGSNFTLKIRSTKLEDSAMYFCASSRDGVVTEAFFGQGTRLTVV.